The clone carrying this T cell receptor (beta chain) was seen more than once but under ten times. RNA transcripts were the template, and TCR beta CDR3 regions were amplified from them. In the first round, RT-PCR was carried out with HTBI primers, and a multiplex PCR formed the second round. TCRdb reprocessed the multiplex PCR reads via MiXCR and lists one record per CDR3 protein. The sample consists of some 750,000 distinct CDR3 sequences, roughly two fifths of them appearing once. Clinical symptoms, serum thyroxine, TRAb, thyroid ultrasound and orbital computed tomography formed the basis of diagnosis. The data originate from a study of Graves' ophthalmopathy and Graves' hyperthyroidism. The clonotype comes from an adult man with Graves' ophthalmopathy. Sequenced sample: peripheral blood.

CDR3 sequence: CASSLASGEDTGELFF. Here the CDR3 DNA reads TGTGCCAGCAGCTTAGCTTCAGGGGAGGACACCGGGGAGCTGTTTTTT. The chain has TRBV7-9 and TRBJ2-2; D is tentatively TRBD1 or TRBD2 (6 bases each). Germline V gene lookup returns CDR1 SEHNR and CDR2 FQNEAQ (reference sequence). Deletions cut 0 bases from V and 3 bases from J, with 11 bases between. The CDR3 covers 16 residues.